This T cell receptor beta chain is from a study of shared clonotypes between healthy human individuals. Study-level background: With ages of 18 to 49, the donors were two women and three men.

V was clipped by 2 bases and J by 4 bases; unmatched bases: 4. CDR1 and CDR2 (germline): GTSNPN, SVGIG (reference sequence). The CDR3 totals 15 residues. Authors' analysis steps: ImmunoSEQ yielded junction-only sequences lacking quality scores, so filtering differed. Profiling relied on immunoSEQ multiplex PCR, and the TCRdb table lists in-frame clones only, not all of them. The V and J calls and the clone size are those of that table, but D and trimming were determined from the DNA. The sample shows 850,000 to 1,200,000 clones, approximately 76% of them seen only once. This clone has just a few counts.

The receptor's source is a man aged 18 to 30 in good health. Source material: memory CD4+ T cells sorted from blood. The subset was: CD45RA-negative fraction. The rearrangement uses TRBV30 and TRBJ2-2; 10 bases fit TRBD2. This CDR3 reads CAWSSGGASTGELFF. For the CDR3, the DNA is TGTGCCTGGAGTAGCGGGGGGGCGAGCACCGGGGAGCTGTTTTTT.